The 30 T cell receptor beta chains reported below all come from one sample, sequenced in a study of T cells in women clearing cervical HPV infection. Produced via immunoSEQ multiplex PCR; TCRdb's table is partial and in-frame only. Its table lists 20,000 to 30,000 clones. Sequenced input: blood buffy coat. Source of these receptors: a woman aged 18 to 75 with a cervical HPV16 infection that either progressed to CIN3+ or cleared (not recorded which).

As concerns this clone: Read sequence stops 3 residues before the CDR3 end, and the germline J gene provides the missing end. The chain links TRBV7-8 to TRBJ1-4, with a weak D call TRBD1 (6 bases). From germline, CDR1 is SGHVS and CDR2 FQNEAQ. The CDR3 runs to 15 residues. Trimming took off 4 bases at V and 8 bases at J, with 17 bases between the two ends. Here the CDR3 reads CASSWGAGEGEKLFF. The CDR3 bases that were read are TGTGCCAGCAGCTGGGGGGCGGGGGAAGGGGAAAAA.

In the case of this clone: The read finishes 3 residues shy of the CDR3 end, and the germline J gene is used to complete it. The same CDR3 can be traced to other DNA sequences in this sample. V is TRBV11-3 and J is TRBJ1-3, with 7 bases matching TRBD1. The V and J ends lost 5 bases and 4 bases, in that order; junction bases with no gene match: 5. The CDR3 runs to 14 residues. Germline-derived CDR1 and CDR2 are SGHNT and YENEEA. CDR3 bases read: TGTGCCAGCAGCCACAGGGACAGAGGAAACACC. It encodes CASSHRDRGNT. The CDR3, in full, reads CASSHRDRGNTIYF.

About this clone itself: The observed sequence ends 3 residues before the CDR3 terminus, with the missing tail filled in from the germline J gene. The chain employs TRBV4-1 and TRBJ2-3; D may be TRBD1 (6 bases). The germline V gene has CDR1 MGHRA and CDR2 YSYEKL. CDR3 length: 16 residues. The V end was cut by 5 bases, the J end by 0 bases, with 15 bases between. The CDR3 DNA, read in part, is TGCGCCAGCAGCGATCCGGGACAACTTAGCACAGATACG. Translation: CASSDPGQLSTDT. The CDR3 in its entirety is CASSDPGQLSTDTQYF.

Comments on this clone: The read halts 3 residues ahead of the CDR3 end, with the missing end drawn from the germline J gene. The rearrangement links TRBV11-2 to TRBJ1-4, with TRBD1 identical over 8 bases. The CDR3 contains 15 residues. CDR1 SGHAT and CDR2 FQNNGV come from the germline V gene. V shed 6 bases and J 5 bases; nucleotides not matched to a gene: 8. The CDR3 is CASSIDRGRNEKLFF. Incomplete CDR3 DNA: TGTGCCAGCAGTATAGACAGGGGAAGAAATGAAAAA.

To note about this clone: The CDR3 end falls 3 residues outside the read, so it is completed with the germline J gene. The chain employs TRBV6-2 or TRBV6-3 and TRBJ2-3; no clear D gene. CDR1 and CDR2 (germline): MNHEY, SVGEGT. The CDR3 runs to 13 residues. The CDR3 loop is CASSYNQESAQYF. The CDR3 DNA, read in part, is TGTGCCAGCAGTTACAATCAGGAGTCGGCG.

A note on this clone: The read finishes 3 residues shy of the CDR3 end, and the germline J gene is used to complete it. The V and J genes are TRBV7-2 and TRBJ2-5, with TRBD2 matching 9 bases. Germline V lookup: CDR1 SGHTA, CDR2 FQGNSA. Trimming removed 1 base from V and 5 bases from J; junction bases left unmatched: 5. This CDR3 is 15 amino acids long. Here the CDR3 reads CASSLGGTSRETQYF. The CDR3 DNA, read in part, is TGTGCCAGCAGCTTAGGAGGGACTAGCCGGGAGACC.

Concerning this clone: The read gets to within 3 residues of the CDR3 end, and the germline J gene fills in the rest. The chain uses TRBV7-9 and TRBJ1-2; D call uncertain. The CDR3 loop spans 11 amino acids. The germline gives CDR1 SEHNR, CDR2 FQNEAQ (reference sequence). The part of the CDR3 DNA that was read is TGTGCCGCGACGGGGTTCGATGAC. Amino acid sequence: CAATGFDD. In full, the CDR3 reads CAATGFDDYTF.

Of note for this clone: The sequenced fragment ends 3 residues before the CDR3 boundary, so the rest is inferred from the germline J gene. The V gene is TRBV7-9, the J gene TRBJ1-2; no firm D call. The CDR3 contains 15 residues. Germline V gene lookup returns CDR1 SEHNR and CDR2 FQNEAQ (reference sequence). This CDR3 reads CASSPFSGSIGDYTF. CDR3 DNA (partial): TGTGCCAGCAGCCCCTTTAGCGGGAGTATTGGTGAC.

A remark on this clone: The read terminates 3 residues ahead of where the CDR3 ends, so the germline J gene completes it. J is TRBJ1-3 and V is TRBV20-1, with D unresolved. Trimming removed 3 bases at V and 2 bases at J, with 2 bases between. The CDR3 loop spans 11 amino acids. Per the germline V gene, CDR1 is DFQATT and CDR2 is SNEGSKA (reference sequence). The CDR3 loop is CSASTGNTIYF. CDR3 bases read: TGCAGTGCTAGTACTGGAAACACC.

As to this clone: The read ends 3 residues before the CDR3 terminus; that terminus is restored from the germline J gene. The V gene is TRBV20-1, the J gene TRBJ2-5; perhaps TRBD1 as D (6 bases). The germline V gene encodes CDR1 DFQATT and CDR2 SNEGSKA (reference sequence). Trimming pared 5 bases from V and 3 bases from J, leaving 19 bases between. The CDR3 is 15 amino acids. CDR3: CSALRTGIGEETQYF. Partial CDR3 DNA: TGCAGTGCTCTTAGAACAGGGATCGGCGAAGAGACC.

A note on this clone: The CDR3 end is not reached by the read, which stops 3 residues before it; the germline J gene fills it in. The chain is built from TRBV5-5 and TRBJ1-2; 8 bases line up with TRBD1. In germline, CDR1 is SGHKS, CDR2 YYEKEE (reference sequence). V was clipped by 1 base and J by 5 bases; unmatched bases: 7. This CDR3 has 15 residues. Incomplete CDR3 DNA: TGTGCCAGCAGCTTGACCGGGACAGGCGATTATGGC. It yields the protein CASSLTGTGDYG. The whole CDR3 sequence reads CASSLTGTGDYGYTF.

Comments on this clone: Coverage ceases 3 residues before the CDR3 finishes, and the germline J gene fills in the end. The gene calls are TRBV7-3 and TRBJ1-1; 7 nucleotides line up with TRBD1. Germline V gives CDR1 SGHTA, CDR2 FQGTGA. This CDR3 is 14 amino acids long. V shed 4 bases and J 4 bases; nucleotides not matched to a gene: 6. This CDR3 is CASSWDSSSTEAFF. The part of the CDR3 DNA that was read is TGTGCCAGCAGCTGGGACAGTTCGAGCACTGAA.

Partial CDR3 DNA: TGCAGCGTTTACCAGGGTAACACCGGGGAG. Translation: CSVYQGNTGE. The complete CDR3 protein is CSVYQGNTGELFF. The rearrangement uses TRBV29-1 and TRBJ2-2; TRBD1 might be the D (5 bases). The sequence runs out 3 residues before the end of the CDR3; the remainder is reconstructed from the germline J gene. The CDR3 is 13 amino acids. V gave up 5 bases and J gave up 2 bases, with 9 bases separating them. Per the germline V gene, CDR1 is SQVTM and CDR2 is ANQGSEA.

Remarks on this clone: The CDR3 goes on 3 residues after the read ends, and that part is filled in from the germline J gene. V usage is TRBV7-2 and J usage is TRBJ2-2, with unresolved D. This CDR3 is 14 amino acids long. The V and J ends lost 10 bases and 1 base respectively, with 13 bases between them. Germline V gene sequence: CDR1 SGHTA, CDR2 FQGNSA. The CDR3 loop is CATRKPGNTGELFF. The part of the CDR3 DNA that was read is TGTGCCACACGGAAGCCAGGGAACACCGGGGAG.

A word on this clone: The CDR3 end falls 3 residues outside the read, so it is completed with the germline J gene. The rearrangement links TRBV12-3 or TRBV12-4 to TRBJ2-7; the D gene is possibly TRBD1 (6 bases). CDR3 length equals 13 residues. Trimming took off 6 bases at V and 2 bases at J, with 11 bases between the two ends. CDR3 DNA (partial): TGTGCCAGCAGATTACAGGGTCCCTACGAG. Its translation: CASRLQGPYE. The CDR3 as a whole reads CASRLQGPYEQYF.

Turning to this clone: The read finishes 3 residues shy of the CDR3 end, and the germline J gene is used to complete it. The chain recombines TRBV7-8 with TRBJ2-3, with 7 bases that match TRBD1. This CDR3 region has 18 residues. With V trimmed by 3 bases and J by 3 bases, 15 bases remained unmatched. Germline V gene data show CDR1 as SGHVS and CDR2 as FQNEAQ. The CDR3 bases that were read are TGTGCCAGCAGCTTTTTTAGGGCTCGGGACAGCGTGACAGATACG. It codes for CASSFFRARDSVTDT. The complete CDR3 sequence is CASSFFRARDSVTDTQYF.

About this clone: The CDR3 extends 3 residues past the end of the read, so its final part is completed from the germline J gene. The chain carries TRBV2 and TRBJ2-7; a weak D match, TRBD1 (6 bases). V was pared by 7 bases and J by 2 bases, with 12 bases between. This CDR3 is built from 13 residues. CDR1 and CDR2 from the germline V gene are SNHLY and FYNNEI. CDR3 bases read: TGTGCCAGCATAACAGGGATAACCTACGAG. This codes for CASITGITYE. In full, the CDR3 reads CASITGITYEQYF.

With respect to this clone: The read stops 3 residues short of the end of the CDR3; the missing end is completed from the germline J gene. This chain links TRBV19 with TRBJ1-2, with D unresolved. CDR3 length equals 12 residues. Germline CDR1 is LNHDA and CDR2 is SQIVND (reference sequence). Trimming shortened V by 5 bases and J by 2 bases, and 6 bases separated the two germline ends. The CDR3 DNA, read in part, is TGTGCCAGTAGTTACAGAAACTATGGC. This translates into CASSYRNYG. The full CDR3 reads CASSYRNYGYTF.

Points on this clone: The read ends 3 residues shy of where the CDR3 ends; the end is completed using the germline J gene. The chain employs TRBV20-1 and TRBJ2-2, with 10 bases fitting TRBD1. The CDR3 runs 13 residues. Germline assignment: CDR1 DFQATT and CDR2 SNEGSKA (reference sequence). The V gene end was trimmed by 4 bases and the J gene end by 7 bases; junction bases not matched to a gene: 3. CDR3 sequence reads: CSAKTGGGGELFF. The CDR3 DNA, read in part, is TGCAGTGCTAAGACAGGGGGCGGCGGGGAG.

Worth noting for this clone: The CDR3 end lies 3 residues beyond the end of the read and is filled in from the germline J gene. This chain connects TRBV7-9 to TRBJ2-2, with D possibly matching TRBD1 (5 bases). Germline-derived CDR1 and CDR2 are SEHNR and FQNEAQ (reference sequence). CDR3 size: 13 residues. The sequenced CDR3 bases are TGTGCCAGCTCGGATGCTGGGGCCAACGTG. Its translation is CASSDAGANV. The entire CDR3 protein is CASSDAGANVLFF. Based on the CDR3 plus reference TRBV7-9 and TRBJ2-2, the full variable domain is DTGVSQNPRHKITKRGQNVTFRCDPISEHNRLYWYRQTLGQGPEFLTYFQNEAQLEKSRLLSDRFSAERPKGSFSTLEIQRTEQGDSAMYLCASSDAGANVLFFGEGSRLTVL.

With regard to this clone: Read sequence stops 3 residues before the CDR3 end, and the germline J gene provides the missing end. The chain has TRBV10-3 and TRBJ1-2; no clear D gene. The CDR3 has 14 amino acids. Per the germline V gene, CDR1 is ENHRY and CDR2 is SYGVKD. V lost 8 bases and J lost 4, with 17 bases in between. Incomplete CDR3 DNA: TGTGCCATCTTTGAGGACTTTGGGCCCTATGGC. Translating gives CAIFEDFGPYG. The CDR3, in full, reads CAIFEDFGPYGYTF.

Comments on this clone: The observed sequence ends 3 residues before the CDR3 terminus, with the missing tail filled in from the germline J gene. The J gene is TRBJ2-7, the V gene TRBV7-3; the D gene is possibly TRBD2 (6 bases). V lost 8 bases to trimming and J lost 5 bases, with 16 bases between them. CDR1 SGHTA and CDR2 FQGTGA come from the germline V gene. The CDR3 is 13 amino acids. The chain's CDR3 is CASALQWGDEQYF. The DNA read from the CDR3 is TGTGCCAGCGCCCTCCAGTGGGGGGACGAG.

As to this clone: The CDR3 is cut off 3 residues early in the read; its end comes from the germline J gene. The rearrangement links TRBV19 to TRBJ2-7, with 7 bases matching TRBD1. The germline CDR1 and CDR2 sequences are LNHDA and SQIVND (reference sequence). This CDR3 has 17 residues. V gave up 5 bases and J gave up 2 bases; unmatched junction bases: 15. CDR3 region: CASSSEGQWGAAYEQYF. The CDR3 DNA, read in part, is TGTGCCAGTAGTTCTGAGGGACAGTGGGGCGCAGCCTACGAG.

About this clone: The read falls 3 residues short of the CDR3 end, and the missing part is taken from the germline J gene. The chain employs TRBV5-1 and TRBJ2-7, with D unresolved. CDR1 SGHRS and CDR2 YFSETQ come from the germline V gene. The CDR3 is 11 residues long. Trimming pared 2 bases from V and 4 bases from J, leaving 4 bases between. The CDR3 bases that were read are TGCGCCAGCAGCTTAGGTTACGAG. Protein product: CASSLGYE. In full, the CDR3 reads CASSLGYEQYF.

A remark on this clone: The CDR3 is cut off 3 residues early in the read; its end comes from the germline J gene. The chain carries TRBV19 and TRBJ2-1; 15 bases agree with TRBD2. This CDR3 region has 17 residues. Germline CDR1 and CDR2: LNHDA and SQIVND (reference sequence). The V gene end was trimmed by 5 bases and the J gene end by 4 bases; junction bases not matched to a gene: 6. The CDR3 region is CASSPRTSGRGYNEQFF. CDR3 DNA (partial): TGTGCCAGTAGTCCCCGGACTAGCGGGAGGGGATACAATGAG.

Of note for this clone: The CDR3 end falls 3 residues outside the read, so it is completed with the germline J gene. The chain is built from TRBV2 and TRBJ1-1; tentatively, D is TRBD1 (6 bases). This CDR3 has 13 amino acids. The V gene's germline CDR1 is SNHLY and CDR2 FYNNEI. The V end was cut by 8 bases, the J end by 1 base, with 11 bases between. The CDR3 loop reads CASLGQTNTEAFF. CDR3 DNA, as far as it was read: TGTGCCAGCTTGGGACAAACGAACACTGAA.

As for this clone: Read coverage stops 3 residues before the CDR3 terminus; the germline J gene supplies the remainder. The J gene is TRBJ1-6, the V gene TRBV11-3; possible D gene TRBD1, 5 bases. V was cut by 3 bases and J by 9 bases, with 15 bases left in between. The CDR3 is made up of 15 amino acids. From germline, CDR1 is SGHNT and CDR2 YENEEA. Incomplete CDR3 DNA: TGTGCCAGCAGCTTTGAGAAAGGGGCTGGTTCACCC. It translates to CASSFEKGAGSP. The entire CDR3 is CASSFEKGAGSPLHF. Full variable domain (outside the CDR3, taken from reference TRBV11-3 and TRBJ1-6): EAGVVQSPRYKIIEKKQPVAFWCNPISGHNTLYWYLQNLGQGPELLIRYENEEAVDDSQLPKDRFSAERLKGVDSTLKIQPAELGDSAVYLCASSFEKGAGSPLHFGNGTRLTVT.

Concerning this clone: The read terminates 3 residues before the CDR3 end, so the remaining end is supplied by the germline J gene. The chain combines TRBV11-2 with TRBJ2-3; possible D gene TRBD1, 6 bases. Trimming removed 8 bases at V and 5 bases at J, with 14 bases between. CDR3 length equals 13 residues. The germline gives CDR1 SGHAT, CDR2 FQNNGV. The covered CDR3 bases are TGTGCCAGCGGAACAGGGTTTCGAGATACG. Residues: CASGTGFRDT. The entire CDR3 is CASGTGFRDTQYF. Based on the CDR3 plus reference TRBV11-2 and TRBJ2-3, the full variable domain is EAGVAQSPRYKIIEKRQSVAFWCNPISGHATLYWYQQILGQGPKLLIQFQNNGVVDDSQLPKDRFSAERLKGVDSTLKIQPAKLEDSAVYLCASGTGFRDTQYFGPGTRLTVL.

On this clone: The CDR3 goes on 3 residues after the read ends, and that part is filled in from the germline J gene. The V call is TRBV6-9, the J call TRBJ1-2, with D possibly being TRBD1 (5 bases). CDR1 is MNHGY, CDR2 SVAAGI, per germline. CDR3 length equals 22 residues. CDR3: CASSYFVPKPGLAGVSADTYTF. The part of the CDR3 DNA that was read is TGTGCCAGCAGTTATTTCGTCCCTAAACCGGGACTAGCGGGAGTTTCCGCAGATACC.

In regard to this clone: The DNA ends 3 residues before the CDR3 does, and the rest of the CDR3 is filled in from the germline J gene. This chain uses TRBV7-2 with TRBJ1-1; 8 nucleotides agree with TRBD1. The CDR3 runs 15 residues. V shed 4 bases, J shed 3 bases, and the junction held 7 bases outside the gene matches. The germline V gene has CDR1 SGHTA and CDR2 FQGNSA. CDR3: CASSSPDREYTEAFF. CDR3 DNA (partial): TGTGCCAGCAGCTCGCCGGACAGGGAATACACTGAA.